These 18 T cell receptor beta chains originate from one sample sequenced in a study of shared T cell receptors in the human thymus. Clones were sequenced by immunoSEQ multiplex PCR, and TCRdb holds only the in-frame ones, with some missing. This sample has about 660,000 clones, with roughly 86% found just once. This sample was shared with a second study, whose subject was human thymus T cells.

Sequencing was carried out using thymocytes. The receptors originated from a boy under two years old with a congenital heart defect.

The chain couples TRBV10-3 to TRBJ1-2; the D gene is possibly TRBD1 (5 bases). Germline lookup yields CDR1 ENHRY and CDR2 SYGVKD. Trimming removed 4 bases from V and 2 bases from J, with 11 bases in between. The CDR3 runs to 14 residues. Here the CDR3 DNA reads TGTGCCATCAGTGCTAGACAGATAAACTATGGCTACACCTTC. It specifies CAISARQINYGYTF.

This chain links TRBV5-1 with TRBJ2-5; 13 bases fit TRBD2. The DNA end favors TRBJ2-7, so the J call may be wrong. The CDR3 consists of 15 residues. Germline lookup yields CDR1 SGHRS and CDR2 YFSETQ. The CDR3 loop reads CASAQTSGGGYEQYF. CDR3 sequence (DNA): TGCGCCAGCGCCCAAACTAGCGGGGGGGGATACGAGCAGTACTTC.

The V and J genes are TRBV6-1 and TRBJ1-1; D gene ambiguous. V was pared by 5 bases and J by 1 base, with 11 bases between. The CDR3 has 14 residues. Looked up from germline, CDR1 is MNHNS and CDR2 is SASEGT. The CDR3 loop is CASSPLPSNTEAFF. CDR3 in DNA: TGTGCCAGCAGTCCACTACCTTCGAACACTGAAGCTTTCTTT.

The chain combines TRBV9 with TRBJ1-1; 11 bases agree with TRBD1. This CDR3 comprises 17 residues. The J segment lost 3 bases and the V segment lost 0 bases, leaving 7 bases of the junction unmatched. Germline V CDR1 and CDR2: SGDLS, YYNGEE. The CDR3 reads CASSVGGQGVPDTEAFF. The DNA for the CDR3 is TGTGCCAGCAGCGTAGGGGGACAGGGGGTTCCGGACACTGAAGCTTTCTTT.

The genes are TRBV27 and TRBJ2-7; D unresolved. Trimming shortened V by 3 bases and J by 3 bases, and 18 bases separated the two germline ends. CDR3 length equals 16 residues. Germline CDR1 reads MNHEY; CDR2 reads SMNVEV (reference sequence). The CDR3 is CASSFRFVGVNYEQYF. In DNA, the CDR3 is TGTGCCAGCAGTTTTAGATTCGTCGGTGTCAACTACGAGCAGTACTTC.

The genes are TRBV9 and TRBJ1-5; TRBD1 matches at 8 bases. With V trimmed by 3 bases and J by 5 bases, 4 bases remained unmatched. The germline V gene has CDR1 SGDLS and CDR2 YYNGEE. CDR3 length: 14 residues. DNA for the CDR3: TGTGCCAGCAGCGGCAGGGGGCTTGATCAGCCCCAGCATTTT. The encoded protein is CASSGRGLDQPQHF. Full variable domain (outside the CDR3, taken from reference TRBV9 and TRBJ1-5): DSGVTQTPKHLITATGQRVTLRCSPRSGDLSVYWYQQSLDQGLQFLIQYYNGEERAKGNILERFSAQQFPDLHSELNLSSLELGDSALYFCASSGRGLDQPQHFGDGTRLSIL.

The chain employs TRBV4-2 and TRBJ1-3; D might be TRBD1 (6 bases). Germline-derived CDR1 and CDR2 are LGHNA and YNFKEQ. CDR3 length: 15 residues. V was clipped by 4 bases and J by 5 bases, with 15 bases between them. CDR3 amino acids: CASSLPRDTRNTIYF. The CDR3 DNA reads as TGTGCCAGCAGCCTCCCCCGGGACACTAGAAACACCATATATTTT.

The chain couples TRBV9 to TRBJ2-5; TRBD2 matches at 10 bases. Trimming took 3 bases from V and 9 from J; bases not matched to a gene: 8. CDR3 length equals 14 residues. The germline V gene encodes CDR1 SGDLS and CDR2 YYNGEE. CDR3 coding DNA: TGTGCCAGCAGCGCAACTAGCGGGGTCCGGGCCCAGTACTTC. Residues: CASSATSGVRAQYF. The complete variable domain, with remaining parts taken from reference TRBV9 and TRBJ2-5, reads DSGVTQTPKHLITATGQRVTLRCSPRSGDLSVYWYQQSLDQGLQFLIQYYNGEERAKGNILERFSAQQFPDLHSELNLSSLELGDSALYFCASSATSGVRAQYFGPGTRLLVL.

This sequence joins TRBV11-1 and TRBJ1-2; D ambiguous. The CDR3 runs to 14 residues. The V end lost 0 bases, the J end lost 4 bases, and 9 bases lay between the germline ends. Per germline, CDR1 SGHAT and CDR2 FQDESV (reference sequence). As DNA, the CDR3 is TGTGCCAGCAGCTTAGCGAACAGACCCTATGGCTACACCTTC. Protein: CASSLANRPYGYTF.

This rearrangement joins TRBV21-1 to TRBJ2-7; TRBD2 is the table's D call and was not checked against the DNA. TRBV21-1 is a listed pseudogene. The CDR3 runs 17 residues. The CDR3 here is CASSNPTRDGCSYEQYF. The CDR3 DNA reads TGTGCCAGCAGCAATCCGACGCGGGACGGATGCTCCTACGAGCAGTACTTC.

The rearrangement links TRBV27 to TRBJ2-7, with D maybe TRBD2 (5 bases). CDR3 length equals 17 residues. V lost 4 bases to trimming and J lost 4 bases, with 23 bases between them. Germline values: CDR1 MNHEY, CDR2 SMNVEV (reference sequence). CDR3 region: CASSSLPLGPGVYEQYF. The CDR3 nucleotides read TGTGCCAGCAGTTCACTCCCCCTCGGGCCCGGGGTTTACGAGCAGTACTTC.

V and J are TRBV29-1 and TRBJ2-3; TRBD2 aligns across 9 bases. Germline V gene data show CDR1 as SQVTM and CDR2 as ANQGSEA. V dropped 6 bases and J dropped 2; count of bases not matched to a gene: 9. This CDR3 is 15 amino acids long. The CDR3 nucleotides are TGCAGCGTCGGGCTAGCGGGAAGCTTCACAGATACGCAGTATTTT. It is translated as CSVGLAGSFTDTQYF.

Points on this clone: The same CDR3 is also encoded by other DNA sequences in this sample. The chain has TRBV4-1 and TRBJ1-1; a weak D match, TRBD1 (6 bases). The V and J ends lost 3 bases and 1 base respectively, with 12 bases between them. Germline values: CDR1 MGHRA, CDR2 YSYEKL. This CDR3 is 15 amino acids long. The chain's CDR3 is CASSHRTASNTEAFF. CDR3 sequence (DNA): TGCGCCAGCAGCCACAGGACAGCCTCGAACACTGAAGCTTTCTTT.

This clone was picked up one time. The gene calls are TRBV18 and TRBJ2-7; D is possibly TRBD2 (6 bases). Germline CDR1 reads KGHSH; CDR2 reads LQKENI. V was trimmed by 3 bases and J by 4 bases, leaving 7 bases between them. CDR3 length: 12 residues. The CDR3, as DNA: TGTGCCAGCTCACCGGGGGGATACGAGCAGTACTTC. This gives the protein CASSPGGYEQYF.

This clone turned up a few times. The chain recombines TRBV27 with TRBJ1-3; no firm D call. Trimming stripped 5 bases from V and 1 base from J, with 9 bases between. CDR1 is MNHEY, CDR2 SMNVEV, per germline (reference sequence). The length of the CDR3 is 14 residues. CDR3 nucleotides: TGTGCCAGCAGTCCCCAGTCTTCTGGAAACACCATATATTTT. It yields the protein CASSPQSSGNTIYF.

The V gene is TRBV21-1, the J gene TRBJ2-7; the DNA was not compared with TRBD2, the D call given in the table. TRBV21-1 is a pseudogene locus. The CDR3 runs to 13 residues. The CDR3 DNA sequence: TGTGCCAGCAAAAACCGAGAAACCTACGAGCAGTACTTC. Amino acids: CASKNRETYEQYF.

The chain combines TRBV29-1 with TRBJ2-3; 13 bases agree with TRBD2. Germline-derived CDR1 and CDR2 are SQVTM and ANQGSEA. The J segment lost 6 bases and the V segment lost 8 bases, leaving 14 bases of the junction unmatched. The CDR3 totals 16 residues. The CDR3 here is CSRTSGGAWGFDTQYF. CDR3 nucleotide sequence: TGCAGCCGCACTAGCGGGGGGGCTTGGGGGTTTGATACGCAGTATTTT.

The J gene is TRBJ2-7, the V gene TRBV14; possibly TRBD2 for D (6 bases). V gave up 5 bases and J gave up 3 bases, with 14 bases separating them. This CDR3 is built from 14 residues. In germline, CDR1 is SGHDN, CDR2 FVKESK. CDR3 region: CASSDWAEGYEQYF. The CDR3 DNA is TGTGCCAGCAGCGACTGGGCGGAGGGCTACGAGCAGTACTTC.